The text below deals with one T cell receptor beta chain. Its antigen remains unknown. This sample stems from a study of vaccination effects on CD4 cells after COVID-19. Antigen-specific CD4+ T cells were expanded with viral peptide pools in the ViraFEST assay before sequencing. With around ten days of culture completed, CD4+ T cells were isolated. Two-dose vaccination with either BNT162b2 or mRNA-1273 was given to the participants. The CDR3 consists of 15 residues. CDR1 and CDR2 (germline): MDHEN, SYDVKM. V was clipped by 4 bases and J by 5 bases; unmatched bases: 8. The data were produced by immunoSEQ multiplex PCR, yet TCRdb's version contains in-frame clones alone and is incomplete. The sample lists 20,000 to 30,000 clones; roughly 80% were seen once.

This receptor was identified in a human donor who received a COVID-19 vaccine. The material sequenced was CD4+ T cells from PBMCs cultured with HCoV-NL63 spike peptides, taken after COVID-19 vaccination. J is TRBJ1-3 and V is TRBV28; 7 bases line up with TRBD1. The CDR3 region is CASSSPTGTRNTIYF. In DNA form, the CDR3 reads TGTGCCAGCAGTTCCCCGACAGGGACCCGAAACACCATATATTTT.